These 30 T cell receptor beta chains originate from one sample sequenced in a study of T cells in Graves' hyperthyroidism and ophthalmopathy. RNA transcripts served as the template for amplifying TCR beta CDR3 regions. Primed by the HTBI set, a first-round RT-PCR was run on the TCR CDR3. From the multiplex PCR reads, TCRdb called clonotypes with MiXCR, one entry per CDR3 protein. The data hold approximately 510,000 distinct CDR3 sequences, with 46% observed a single time. The source material was peripheral blood or thyroid tissue (not recorded which). The receptors here all came from an adult woman with Graves' disease, either hyperthyroidism or ophthalmopathy (not recorded which).

This clonotype occurred many times. The J gene is TRBJ2-7, the V gene TRBV5-4, with 7 bases that match TRBD2. Trimming at V came to 2 bases and at J to 6 bases, leaving 5 bases not matched to a gene. This CDR3 region has 13 residues. The germline CDR1 and CDR2 sequences are SGHNT and YYREEE (reference sequence). CDR3 coding DNA: TGTGCCAGCAGCTTAAGCGGGAACCGCGAGCAGTACTTC. Its translation: CASSLSGNREQYF. Looking up the rest from reference TRBV5-4 and TRBJ2-7 gives the full variable domain: ETGVTQSPTHLIKTRGQQVTLRCSSQSGHNTVSWYQQALGQGPQFIFQYYREEENGRGNFPPRFSGLQFPNYSSELNVNALELDDSALYLCASSLSGNREQYFGPGTRLTVT.

The chain links TRBV2 to TRBJ1-4; no clear D gene. The CDR3 loop spans 12 amino acids. Trimming cost V 4 bases and J 7 bases, with 7 bases left between them. Germline loops: CDR1 SNHLY, CDR2 FYNNEI. The CDR3 DNA sequence: TGTGCCAGCAGTGCTATGGGTGAAAAACTGTTTTTT. As protein: CASSAMGEKLFF.

The chain uses TRBV29-1 and TRBJ1-1, with D possibly matching TRBD1 (5 bases). V lost 6 bases, J lost 8 bases, and 13 bases lay in between. Germline values: CDR1 SQVTM, CDR2 ANQGSEA. The CDR3 covers 11 residues. CDR3 coding DNA: TGCAGCGTCGGGGGGACGGCCGAAGCTTTCTTT. Translating it yields CSVGGTAEAFF.

This clonotype was found a few times. The CDR3 reads CSVVWGGHNGYTF. CDR3 coding DNA: TGCAGCGTTGTTTGGGGGGGGCATAATGGCTACACCTTC. The chain employs TRBV29-1 and TRBJ1-2, with a tentative D call TRBD1 (6 bases). The V end lost 4 bases, the J end lost 6 bases, and 15 bases lay between the germline ends. The CDR3 is 13 residues long. Germline CDR1 and CDR2: SQVTM and ANQGSEA.

This clonotype was recorded many times. This chain joins TRBV5-1 and TRBJ2-5, with TRBD2 matching over 8 bases. The ends lost 7 bases at V and 5 bases at J; junction bases unmatched: 7. Germline V lookup: CDR1 SGHRS, CDR2 YFSETQ. The CDR3 sequence is 13 residues long. The CDR3 bases are TGCGCCAGCCAAGCGGGAGAGCATGAGACCCAGTACTTC. The encoded protein is CASQAGEHETQYF.

This clonotype was seen ten or more times. The chain recombines TRBV7-2 with TRBJ1-1; D is ambiguous. The CDR3 extends over 14 amino acids. Trimming cost V 5 bases and J 0 bases, with 10 bases left between them. Germline V gene lookup returns CDR1 SGHTA and CDR2 FQGNSA. CDR3: CASSLAPVNTEAFF. In DNA form, the CDR3 reads TGTGCCAGCAGCCTCGCCCCTGTGAACACTGAAGCTTTCTTT. Supplemented by reference TRBV7-2 and TRBJ1-1, the full variable domain reads GAGVSQSPSNKVTEKGKDVELRCDPISGHTALYWYRQSLGQGLEFLIYFQGNSAPDKSGLPSDRFSAERTGGSVSTLTIQRTQQEDSAVYLCASSLAPVNTEAFFGQGTRLTVV.

This clonotype has ten or more counts. CDR3 in DNA: TGTGCCAGCAGCGGAACCATGGGGACGGGGAAACTGTTTTTT. This encodes CASSGTMGTGKLFF. This chain connects TRBV2 to TRBJ1-4, with a possible D match to TRBD1 (5 bases). This CDR3 is 14 amino acids long. Looked up from germline, CDR1 is SNHLY and CDR2 is FYNNEI. V was cut by 6 bases and J by 11 bases, with 19 bases left in between. Variable domain in full (rest from reference TRBV2 and TRBJ1-4): EPEVTQTPSHQVTQMGQEVILRCVPISNHLYFYWYRQILGQKVEFLVSFYNNEISEKSEIFDDQFSVERPDGSNFTLKIRSTKLEDSAMYFCASSGTMGTGKLFFGSGTQLSVL.

The rearrangement uses TRBV2 and TRBJ2-6; D call uncertain. Deletions cut 0 bases from V and 17 bases from J, with 5 bases between. The CDR3 runs to 10 residues. Germline values: CDR1 SNHLY, CDR2 FYNNEI. The CDR3 DNA sequence: TGTGCCAGCAGTGAAGCTCGTTTGACTTTC. Amino acids: CASSEARLTF.

This clonotype was recorded many times. The V call is TRBV29-1, the J call TRBJ2-7, with 10 nucleotides matching TRBD2. Trimming cost V 6 bases and J 2 bases; bases outside gene matches: 13. The V gene's germline CDR1 is SQVTM and CDR2 ANQGSEA. The CDR3 spans 16 residues. In nucleotides, the CDR3 is TGCAGCGTCGGAGAGGGTCCTAGCGGGAGAGCCTACGAGCAGTACTTC. Translation: CSVGEGPSGRAYEQYF.

This clonotype was detected only a few times. The rearrangement joins TRBV2 to TRBJ2-7, with D uncertain. CDR1 and CDR2 from the germline V gene are SNHLY and FYNNEI. The CDR3 has 12 residues. V lost 7 bases and J 1 base, leaving 8 bases between the germline ends. In DNA, the CDR3 is TGTGCCAGCATTTATCGATCCTACGAGCAGTACTTC. This codes for CASIYRSYEQYF.

The rearrangement uses TRBV6-1 and TRBJ1-1; 12 bases line up with TRBD1. The CDR3 has 16 residues. J lost 5 bases, V lost 7 bases, and 11 bases had no gene match. Looked up from germline, CDR1 is MNHNS and CDR2 is SASEGT. The DNA for the CDR3 is TGTGCCAGCACTCCTGAGGGGACAGGGGGCTTGACTGAAGCTTTCTTT. Amino acid sequence: CASTPEGTGGLTEAFF.

The genes are TRBV7-3 and TRBJ2-7, with 7 bases aligning to TRBD1. The germline V gene encodes CDR1 SGHTA and CDR2 FQGTGA. CDR3 length: 12 amino acids. After removal of 2 bases from V and 11 bases from J, the junction contained 6 bases not matched to a gene. In DNA, the CDR3 is TGTGCCAGCAGCTTAGCCCGACAGGGAGAGTACTTC. As protein: CASSLARQGEYF. Complete variable domain (other parts from reference TRBV7-3 and TRBJ2-7): GAGVSQTPSNKVTEKGKYVELRCDPISGHTALYWYRQSLGQGPEFLIYFQGTGAADDSGLPNDRFFAVRPEGSVSTLKIQRTERGDSAVYLCASSLARQGEYFGPGTRLTVT.

The table lists this clonotype with many counts. This chain joins TRBV20-1 and TRBJ2-7, with TRBD1 as a possible D gene (6 bases). The CDR3 spans 12 residues. V lost 3 bases and J lost 4, with 10 bases in between. CDR1 and CDR2 (germline): DFQATT, SNEGSKA (reference sequence). The CDR3 here is CSASRDMYEQYF. In DNA form, the CDR3 reads TGCAGTGCTAGCCGGGACATGTACGAGCAGTACTTC.

This clonotype turned up a few times. The chain recombines TRBV6-6 with TRBJ1-2; 11 bases fit TRBD1. Germline-derived CDR1 and CDR2 are MNHNY and SVGAGI (reference sequence). Trimming at V came to 2 bases and at J to 4 bases, leaving 15 bases not matched to a gene. The CDR3 runs to 19 residues. The CDR3 loop reads CASSYTEPRGQGAGYGYTF. CDR3 sequence (DNA): TGTGCCAGCAGTTACACCGAACCCCGTGGACAGGGGGCGGGCTATGGCTACACCTTC.

This clonotype came up many times. The CDR3 DNA follows: TGTGCCAGCAGCTTATTTGACGGAGTGAACACTGAAGCTTTCTTT. Protein: CASSLFDGVNTEAFF. The chain recombines TRBV7-2 with TRBJ1-1, with D unclear. Germline V CDR1 and CDR2: SGHTA, FQGNSA. V was clipped by 2 bases and J by 0 bases, with 10 bases between them. The CDR3 is made up of 15 amino acids.

The J gene is TRBJ1-4, the V gene TRBV5-1; 7 positions match TRBD1. CDR1 SGHRS and CDR2 YFSETQ come from the germline V gene. The J segment lost 6 bases and the V segment lost 7 bases, leaving 9 bases of the junction unmatched. There are 14 residues in the CDR3. The CDR3 region has the DNA TGCGCCAGCGCCAAGGGGACAGCCTATGAAAAACTGTTTTTT. Its translation is CASAKGTAYEKLFF.

The V call is TRBV10-3, the J call TRBJ1-3; D not certain. CDR1 is ENHRY, CDR2 SYGVKD, per germline. Trimming pared 0 bases from V and 4 bases from J, leaving 4 bases between. The CDR3 runs to 13 residues. The CDR3 DNA is TGTGCCATCAGTGAGTCGAAAGGAAACACCATATATTTT. This sequence encodes CAISESKGNTIYF.

The CDR3 sequence: CSAATGEKLFF. DNA of the CDR3: TGCAGTGCCGCGACAGGGGAAAAACTGTTTTTT. J is TRBJ1-4 and V is TRBV20-1, with 7 positions matching TRBD1. Trimming cost V 6 bases and J 8 bases; bases outside gene matches: 3. This CDR3 is 11 amino acids long. In germline, CDR1 is DFQATT, CDR2 SNEGSKA (reference sequence).

This clonotype was seen ten or more times. The chain carries TRBV2 and TRBJ1-1; no clear D gene. Trimming left V 5 bases short and J 5 bases short, with 18 bases between. Germline V gene data show CDR1 as SNHLY and CDR2 as FYNNEI. The CDR3 totals 15 residues. CDR3 residues: CASSPPRGVGTEAFF. For the CDR3, the DNA is TGTGCCAGCAGTCCCCCGCGTGGGGTAGGGACTGAAGCTTTCTTT.

This clonotype was counted ten times or more. The chain is built from TRBV29-1 and TRBJ2-7; no clear D gene. V was pared by 4 bases and J by 0 bases, with 7 bases between. The CDR3 runs to 12 residues. The germline V gene encodes CDR1 SQVTM and CDR2 ANQGSEA. CDR3 DNA: TGCAGCGTTGTGGCCAGCTCCTACGAGCAGTACTTC. Residues: CSVVASSYEQYF.

In this sample, this clonotype turned up a few times. The CDR3 ends on some other residue instead of the conserved phenylalanine or tryptophan, so this is likely a read error. The limits of the CDR3 on the DNA are not certain, so only TCRdb's listed CDR3 is given. The rearrangement links TRBV10-3 to TRBJ1-6; the DNA was not used to check the table's D call, TRBD1. Per the germline V gene, CDR1 is ENHRY and CDR2 is SYGVKD. The CDR3 numbers 10 amino acids, ends counted. CDR3 amino acids: CAIRGQGAPL.

This clonotype was observed at least ten times. The CDR3: CASSLNQGPGNTIYF. In DNA form, the CDR3 reads TGTGCCAGCAGCTTAAACCAGGGTCCTGGAAACACCATATATTTT. The V gene is TRBV7-9, the J gene TRBJ1-3; TRBD1 is a possible D gene (5 bases). Germline values: CDR1 SEHNR, CDR2 FQNEAQ (reference sequence). The CDR3 spans 15 residues. V gave up 2 bases and J gave up 2 bases, with 10 bases separating them. Full variable domain (outside the CDR3, taken from reference TRBV7-9 and TRBJ1-3): DTGVSQNPRHKITKRGQNVTFRCDPISEHNRLYWYRQTLGQGPEFLTYFQNEAQLEKSRLLSDRFSAERPKGSFSTLEIQRTEQGDSAMYLCASSLNQGPGNTIYFGEGSWLTVV.

Of note for this clonotype: Since no conserved phenylalanine or tryptophan closes the CDR3, a read error is the likely cause. The gene calls are TRBV7-9 and TRBJ1-2, with 11 bases matching TRBD1. Germline values: CDR1 SEHNR, CDR2 FQNEAQ (reference sequence). J gave up 4 bases and V 6 bases, and 7 bases lay outside the gene matches. The CDR3 length is 15 residues. CDR3 sequence (DNA): TGTGCCAGCAGTCTCGGACAGGGGGCAAGCTATGGCTACACCTCC. This codes for CASSLGQGASYGYTS.

The rearrangement uses TRBV29-1 and TRBJ2-6; D uncertain. V was clipped by 2 bases and J by 7 bases, with 9 bases between them. The CDR3 is made up of 13 amino acids. CDR1 and CDR2 (germline): SQVTM, ANQGSEA. CDR3 DNA: TGCAGCGTTGAAACGGGCGTAGCCAACGTCCTGACTTTC. It yields the protein CSVETGVANVLTF.

This clonotype has a handful of counts. The chain recombines TRBV29-1 with TRBJ2-7; tentatively, D is TRBD2 (6 bases). Germline CDR1 and CDR2: SQVTM and ANQGSEA. Trimming left V 8 bases short and J 2 bases short, with 10 bases between. The CDR3 is made up of 11 amino acids. CDR3 in DNA: TGCAGCTCCTCGGGGGCCTACGAGCAGTACTTC. Protein sequence: CSSSGAYEQYF.

This clonotype was counted many times. This chain connects TRBV6-6 to TRBJ2-5, with no clear D. Germline assignment: CDR1 MNHNY and CDR2 SVGAGI (reference sequence). This CDR3 region has 11 residues. Trimming removed 6 bases from V and 2 bases from J, with 4 bases in between. For the CDR3, the DNA is TGTGCCAGCAGGCATCAAGAGACCCAGTACTTC. Protein product: CASRHQETQYF.

At least ten counts were recorded for this clonotype. The chain carries TRBV6-6 and TRBJ2-5; a weak D match, TRBD2 (6 bases). Deletions cut 0 bases from V and 7 bases from J, with 12 bases between. This CDR3 has 14 amino acids. CDR1 and CDR2 (germline): MNHNY, SVGAGI (reference sequence). The CDR3 spells CASSYSSEGGTQYF. For the CDR3, the DNA is TGTGCCAGCAGTTACTCCTCGGAGGGTGGGACCCAGTACTTC.

The V and J genes are TRBV7-9 and TRBJ1-4; 11 bases are a match to TRBD1. The CDR3 is made up of 15 amino acids. Unmatched junction bases numbered 6, after V lost 5 bases and J lost 7 bases. The V gene's germline CDR1 is SEHNR and CDR2 FQNEAQ (reference sequence). CDR3 residues: CASSHRDRGGEKLFF. The DNA of the CDR3 is TGTGCCAGCAGCCACCGGGACAGGGGGGGTGAAAAACTGTTTTTT.

The chain recombines TRBV13 with TRBJ1-2; TRBD1 might be the D (5 bases). Looked up from germline, CDR1 is PRHDT and CDR2 is FYEKMQ (reference sequence). The V end was cut by 7 bases, the J end by 3 bases, with 15 bases between. The CDR3 extends over 14 amino acids. CDR3 amino acids: CASKQAGGDYGYTF. The CDR3, as DNA: TGTGCCAGCAAACAAGCGGGAGGGGACTATGGCTACACCTTC. The full variable domain, its missing parts supplied by reference TRBV13 and TRBJ1-2, is AAGVIQSPRHLIKEKRETATLKCYPIPRHDTVYWYQQGPGQDPQFLISFYEKMQSDKGSIPDRFSAQQFSDYHSELNMSSLELGDSALYFCASKQAGGDYGYTFGSGTRLTVV.

The genes are TRBV7-9 and TRBJ1-1; TRBD1 might be the D (5 bases). Germline CDR1 is SEHNR and CDR2 is FQNEAQ (reference sequence). The V gene lost 4 bases and the J gene lost 4 bases, with 16 bases spanning the gap. This CDR3 region has 15 residues. CDR3 region: CASSYVGGIGTEAFF. CDR3 bases: TGTGCCAGCAGCTATGTTGGGGGGATTGGCACTGAAGCTTTCTTT.